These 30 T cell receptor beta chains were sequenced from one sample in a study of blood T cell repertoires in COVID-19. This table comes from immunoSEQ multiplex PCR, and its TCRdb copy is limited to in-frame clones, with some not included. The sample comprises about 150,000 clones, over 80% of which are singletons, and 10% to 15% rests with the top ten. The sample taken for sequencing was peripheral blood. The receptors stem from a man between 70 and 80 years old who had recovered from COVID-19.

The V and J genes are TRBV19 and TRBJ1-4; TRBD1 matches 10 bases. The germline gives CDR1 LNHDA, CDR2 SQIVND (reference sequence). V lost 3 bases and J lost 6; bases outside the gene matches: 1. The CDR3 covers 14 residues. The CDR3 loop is CASSMDRGDEKLFF. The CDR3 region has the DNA TGTGCCAGTAGTATGGACAGGGGGGATGAAAAACTGTTTTTT.

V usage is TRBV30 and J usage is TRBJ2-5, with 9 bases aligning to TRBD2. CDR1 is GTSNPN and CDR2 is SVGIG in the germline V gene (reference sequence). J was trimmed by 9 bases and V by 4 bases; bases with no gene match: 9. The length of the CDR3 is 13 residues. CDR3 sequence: CAWTSGTPGAQYF. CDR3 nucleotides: TGTGCCTGGACTAGCGGGACCCCGGGGGCCCAGTACTTC.

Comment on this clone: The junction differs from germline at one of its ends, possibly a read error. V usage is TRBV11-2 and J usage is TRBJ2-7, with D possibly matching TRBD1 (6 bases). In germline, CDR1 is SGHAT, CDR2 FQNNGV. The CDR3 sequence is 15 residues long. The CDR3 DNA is TGTGCCAGCAGCTTAGGACAGGTAGTCTCCAACGAGCAGTACTTC. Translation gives CASSLGQVVSNEQYF.

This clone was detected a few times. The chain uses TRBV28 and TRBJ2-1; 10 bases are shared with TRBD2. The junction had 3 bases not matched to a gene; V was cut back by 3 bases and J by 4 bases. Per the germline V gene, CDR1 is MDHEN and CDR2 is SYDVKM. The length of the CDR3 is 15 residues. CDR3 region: CASSLVTSGYNEQFF. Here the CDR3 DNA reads TGTGCCAGCAGTTTGGTGACTAGCGGGTACAATGAGCAGTTCTTC.

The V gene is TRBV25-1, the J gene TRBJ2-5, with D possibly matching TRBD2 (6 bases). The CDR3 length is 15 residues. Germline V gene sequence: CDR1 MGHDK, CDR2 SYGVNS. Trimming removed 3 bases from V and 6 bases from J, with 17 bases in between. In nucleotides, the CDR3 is TGTGCCAGCAGTGACTATGAGGGAGGTCCCAAGACCCAGTACTTC. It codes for CASSDYEGGPKTQYF. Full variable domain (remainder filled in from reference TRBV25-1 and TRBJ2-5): EADIYQTPRYLVIGTGKKITLECSQTMGHDKMYWYQQDPGMELHLIHYSYGVNSTEKGDLSSESTVSRIRTEHFPLTLESARPSHTSQYLCASSDYEGGPKTQYFGPGTRLLVL.

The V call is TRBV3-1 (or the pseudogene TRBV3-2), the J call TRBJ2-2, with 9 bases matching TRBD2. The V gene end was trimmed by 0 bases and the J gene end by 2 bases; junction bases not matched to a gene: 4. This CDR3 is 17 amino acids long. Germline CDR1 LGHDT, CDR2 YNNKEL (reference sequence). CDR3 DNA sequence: TGTGCCAGCAGCCAAGATCGACTAGCGGTTAACACCGGGGAGCTGTTTTTT. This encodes CASSQDRLAVNTGELFF.

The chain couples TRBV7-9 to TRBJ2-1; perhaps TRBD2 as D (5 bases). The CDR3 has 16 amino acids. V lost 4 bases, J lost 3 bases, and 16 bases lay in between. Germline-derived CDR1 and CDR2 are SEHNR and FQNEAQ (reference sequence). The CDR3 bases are TGTGCCAGCAGCTCCGCCTCTCGCGGGCTCTACAATGAGCAGTTCTTC. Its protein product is CASSSASRGLYNEQFF. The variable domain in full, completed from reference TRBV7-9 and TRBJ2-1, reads DTGVSQNPRHKITKRGQNVTFRCDPISEHNRLYWYRQTLGQGPEFLTYFQNEAQLEKSRLLSDRFSAERPKGSFSTLEIQRTEQGDSAMYLCASSSASRGLYNEQFFGPGTRLTVL.

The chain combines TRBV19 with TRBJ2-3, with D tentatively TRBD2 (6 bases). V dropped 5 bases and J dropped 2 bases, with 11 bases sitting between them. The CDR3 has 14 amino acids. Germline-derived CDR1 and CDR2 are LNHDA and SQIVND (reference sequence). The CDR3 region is CASSVGGLTDTQYF. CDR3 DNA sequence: TGTGCCAGTAGTGTGGGGGGTCTCACAGATACGCAGTATTTT.

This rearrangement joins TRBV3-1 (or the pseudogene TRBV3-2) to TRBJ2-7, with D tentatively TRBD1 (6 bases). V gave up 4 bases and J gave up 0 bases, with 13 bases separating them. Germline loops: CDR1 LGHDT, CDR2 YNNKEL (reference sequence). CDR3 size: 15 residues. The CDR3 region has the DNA TGTGCCAGCAGCCTCCGGGACACATCCTCCTACGAGCAGTACTTC. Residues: CASSLRDTSSYEQYF.

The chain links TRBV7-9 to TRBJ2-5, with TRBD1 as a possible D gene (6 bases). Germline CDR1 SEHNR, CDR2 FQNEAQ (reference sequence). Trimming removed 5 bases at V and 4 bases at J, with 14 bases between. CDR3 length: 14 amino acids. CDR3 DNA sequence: TGTGCCAGCAGCCTCGTACAGGGACGAGAGACCCAGTACTTC. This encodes CASSLVQGRETQYF.

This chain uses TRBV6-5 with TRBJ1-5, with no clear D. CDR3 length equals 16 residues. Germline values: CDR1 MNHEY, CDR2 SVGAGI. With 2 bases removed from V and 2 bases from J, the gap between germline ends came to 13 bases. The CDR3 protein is CASSYDQAAGNQPQHF. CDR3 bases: TGTGCCAGCAGTTACGATCAGGCCGCAGGCAATCAGCCCCAGCATTTT.

CDR3 protein: CASSALGGGPYEQYF. The CDR3 nucleotides read TGTGCCAGCAGCGCGCTTGGGGGAGGCCCCTACGAGCAGTACTTC. This chain links TRBV7-8 with TRBJ2-7, with D perhaps matching TRBD2 (6 bases). V was pared by 5 bases and J by 2 bases, with 16 bases between. CDR3 length: 15 amino acids. Looked up from germline, CDR1 is SGHVS and CDR2 is FQNEAQ.

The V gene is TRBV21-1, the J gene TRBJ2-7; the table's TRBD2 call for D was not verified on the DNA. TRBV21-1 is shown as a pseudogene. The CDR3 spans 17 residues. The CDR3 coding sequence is TGTGCCAGCAGCAAAGTATCGGCACTGGGGAGCCCCTACGAGCAGTACTTC. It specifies CASSKVSALGSPYEQYF.

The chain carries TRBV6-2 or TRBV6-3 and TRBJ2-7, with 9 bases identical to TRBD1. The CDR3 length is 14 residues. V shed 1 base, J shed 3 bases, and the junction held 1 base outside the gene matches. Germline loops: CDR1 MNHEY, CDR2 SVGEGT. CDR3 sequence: CASSYWDRVYEQYF. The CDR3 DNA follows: TGTGCCAGCAGTTACTGGGACAGGGTCTACGAGCAGTACTTC.

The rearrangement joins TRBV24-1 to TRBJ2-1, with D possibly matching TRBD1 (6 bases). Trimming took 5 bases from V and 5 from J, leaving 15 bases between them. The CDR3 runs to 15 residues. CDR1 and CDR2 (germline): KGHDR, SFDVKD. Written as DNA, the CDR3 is TGTGCCACCAGTGGTACCGGGACATTAAACAATGAGCAGTTCTTC. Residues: CATSGTGTLNNEQFF.

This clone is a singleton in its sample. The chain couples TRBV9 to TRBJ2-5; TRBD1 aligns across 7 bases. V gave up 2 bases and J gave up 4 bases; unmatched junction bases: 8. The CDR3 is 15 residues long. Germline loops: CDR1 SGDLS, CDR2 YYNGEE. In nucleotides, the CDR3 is TGTGCCAGCAGCGTGACGACAGGGATTATAGAGACCCAGTACTTC. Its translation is CASSVTTGIIETQYF. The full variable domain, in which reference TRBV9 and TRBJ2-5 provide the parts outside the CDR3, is DSGVTQTPKHLITATGQRVTLRCSPRSGDLSVYWYQQSLDQGLQFLIQYYNGEERAKGNILERFSAQQFPDLHSELNLSSLELGDSALYFCASSVTTGIIETQYFGPGTRLLVL.

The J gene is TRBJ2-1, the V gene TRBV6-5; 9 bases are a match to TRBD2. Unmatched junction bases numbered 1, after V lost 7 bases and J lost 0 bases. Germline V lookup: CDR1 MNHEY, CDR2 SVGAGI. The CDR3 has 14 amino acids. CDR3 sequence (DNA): TGTGCCAGCACGACTAGCGGCTCCTACAATGAGCAGTTCTTC. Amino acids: CASTTSGSYNEQFF.

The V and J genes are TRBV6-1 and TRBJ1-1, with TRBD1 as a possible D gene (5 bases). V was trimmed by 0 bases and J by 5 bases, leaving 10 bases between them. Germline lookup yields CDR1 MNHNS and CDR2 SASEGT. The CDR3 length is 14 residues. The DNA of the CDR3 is TGTGCCAGCAGTGAAGCGGGGCAAGGGACTGAAGCTTTCTTT. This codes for CASSEAGQGTEAFF.

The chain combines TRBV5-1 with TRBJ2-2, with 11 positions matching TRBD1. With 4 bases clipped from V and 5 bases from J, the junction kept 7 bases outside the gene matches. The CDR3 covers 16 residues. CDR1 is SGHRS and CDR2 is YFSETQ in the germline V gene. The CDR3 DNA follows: TGCGCCAGCAGCGTCGCCGGGACAGGGGGAACCGGGGAGCTGTTTTTT. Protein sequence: CASSVAGTGGTGELFF.

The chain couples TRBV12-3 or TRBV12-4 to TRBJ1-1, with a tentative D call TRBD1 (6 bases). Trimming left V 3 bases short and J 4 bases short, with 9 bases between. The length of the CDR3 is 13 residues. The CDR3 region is CASSFQGITEAFF. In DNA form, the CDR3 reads TGTGCCAGCAGTTTTCAGGGGATCACTGAAGCTTTCTTT.

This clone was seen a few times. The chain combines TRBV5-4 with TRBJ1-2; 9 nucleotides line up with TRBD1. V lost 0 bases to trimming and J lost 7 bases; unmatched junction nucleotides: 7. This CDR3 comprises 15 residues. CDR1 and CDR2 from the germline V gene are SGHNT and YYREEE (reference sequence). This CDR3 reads CASSLEGTGTFGYTF. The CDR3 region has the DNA TGTGCCAGCAGCTTGGAAGGGACAGGGACCTTTGGCTACACCTTC.

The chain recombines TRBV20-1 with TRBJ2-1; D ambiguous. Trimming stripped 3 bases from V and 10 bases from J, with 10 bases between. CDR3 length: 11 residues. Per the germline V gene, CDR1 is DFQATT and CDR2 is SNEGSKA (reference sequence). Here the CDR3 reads CSARRSGEQFF. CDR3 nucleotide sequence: TGCAGTGCTAGGCGCTCAGGCGAGCAGTTCTTC.

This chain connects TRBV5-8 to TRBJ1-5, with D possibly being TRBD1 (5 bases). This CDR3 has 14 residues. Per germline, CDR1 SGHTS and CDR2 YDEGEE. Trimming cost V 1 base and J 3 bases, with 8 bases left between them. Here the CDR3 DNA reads TGTGCCAGCAGCTTGAAGGGGTTCAATCAGCCCCAGCATTTT. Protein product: CASSLKGFNQPQHF.

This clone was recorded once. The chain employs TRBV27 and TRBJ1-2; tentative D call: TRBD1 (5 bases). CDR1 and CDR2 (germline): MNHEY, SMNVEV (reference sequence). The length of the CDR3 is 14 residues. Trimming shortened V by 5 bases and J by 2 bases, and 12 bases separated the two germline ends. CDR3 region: CASSKIGGNYGYTF. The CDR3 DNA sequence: TGTGCCAGCAGTAAGATCGGGGGGAACTATGGCTACACCTTC.

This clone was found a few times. This chain's CDR3 is CATSNSGNTIYF. The CDR3 DNA is TGTGCCACCAGTAACAGCGGAAACACCATATATTTT. The chain recombines TRBV24-1 with TRBJ1-3; D call uncertain. Trimming took off 6 bases at V and 4 bases at J, with 6 bases between the two ends. The CDR3 totals 12 residues. Germline loops: CDR1 KGHDR, CDR2 SFDVKD.

CDR3 protein: CASSPNSAGAQETQYF. In nucleotides, the CDR3 is TGTGCCAGCAGCCCCAACTCAGCGGGGGCCCAAGAGACCCAGTACTTC. This chain joins TRBV5-4 and TRBJ2-5, with 8 bases fitting TRBD2. The CDR3 runs to 16 residues. In germline, CDR1 is SGHNT, CDR2 YYREEE (reference sequence). With 4 bases clipped from V and 1 base from J, the junction kept 9 bases outside the gene matches.

The CDR3 coding sequence is TGTGCCAGCAGCTTGGCACCAGGGGGCACAGATACGCAGTATTTT. Translation: CASSLAPGGTDTQYF. V is TRBV5-8 and J is TRBJ2-3; possible D gene TRBD1, 6 bases. Per germline, CDR1 SGHTS and CDR2 YDEGEE. V was shortened by 0 bases and J by 1 base, with 9 bases between the two germline ends. The CDR3 is made up of 15 amino acids. Drawing the rest from reference TRBV5-8 and TRBJ2-3, the complete variable domain is EAGVTQSPTHLIKTRGQQATLRCSPISGHTSVYWYQQALGLGLQFLLWYDEGEERNRGNFPPRFSGRQFPNYSSELNVNALELEDSALYLCASSLAPGGTDTQYFGPGTRLTVL.

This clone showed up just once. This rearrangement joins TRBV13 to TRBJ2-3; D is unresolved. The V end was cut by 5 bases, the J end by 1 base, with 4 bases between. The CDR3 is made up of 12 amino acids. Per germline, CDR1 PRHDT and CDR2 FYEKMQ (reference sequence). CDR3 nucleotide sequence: TGTGCCAGCAGCGGGCGCACAGATACGCAGTATTTT. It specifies CASSGRTDTQYF.

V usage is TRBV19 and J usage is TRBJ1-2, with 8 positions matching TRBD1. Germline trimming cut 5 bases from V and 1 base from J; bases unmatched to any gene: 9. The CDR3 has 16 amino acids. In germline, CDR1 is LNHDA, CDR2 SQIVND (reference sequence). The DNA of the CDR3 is TGTGCCAGTAGTGACCGGTACGGACAGGGTAACTATGGCTACACCTTC. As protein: CASSDRYGQGNYGYTF.

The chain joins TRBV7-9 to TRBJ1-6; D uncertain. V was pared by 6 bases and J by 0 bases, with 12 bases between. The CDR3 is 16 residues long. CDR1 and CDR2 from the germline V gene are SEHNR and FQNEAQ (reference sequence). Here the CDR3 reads CASSTSGSSYNSPLHF. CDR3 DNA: TGTGCCAGCAGTACTAGCGGGAGCTCCTATAATTCACCCCTCCACTTT. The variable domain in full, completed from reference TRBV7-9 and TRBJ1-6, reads DTGVSQNPRHKITKRGQNVTFRCDPISEHNRLYWYRQTLGQGPEFLTYFQNEAQLEKSRLLSDRFSAERPKGSFSTLEIQRTEQGDSAMYLCASSTSGSSYNSPLHFGNGTRLTVT.